The 25 T cell receptor beta chains below all came from one sample that was sequenced in a study of T cell responses to AZD1222 COVID-19 vaccine. Clones were read by immunoSEQ multiplex PCR, and TCRdb kept only the in-frame ones, dropping some. The sample has over 150,000 clones, approximately 93% seen once; the top ten hold roughly 1%. The sample here was peripheral blood, taken 28 days after the second AZD1222 dose. The receptor source for this set is an adult who received the AZD1222 COVID-19 vaccine.

This chain uses TRBV7-3 with TRBJ1-4; 8 bases match TRBD1. This CDR3 comprises 15 residues. The V gene's germline CDR1 is SGHTA and CDR2 FQGTGA. V shed 5 bases, J shed 5 bases, and the junction held 7 bases outside the gene matches. CDR3 nucleotide sequence: TGTGCCAGCAGCGCTTCAGGGGGCAGGAATGAAAAACTGTTTTTT. It is translated as CASSASGGRNEKLFF.

The V gene is TRBV7-8, the J gene TRBJ2-1; 7 nucleotides match TRBD1. V was clipped by 8 bases and J by 1 base; unmatched bases: 8. Looked up from germline, CDR1 is SGHVS and CDR2 is FQNEAQ. This CDR3 has 15 residues. The CDR3 coding sequence is TGTGCCAGCGGTTTTACGGGACAGTCCTACAATGAGCAGTTCTTC. Translated: CASGFTGQSYNEQFF.

This sequence joins TRBV5-1 and TRBJ1-1, with TRBD1 matching 7 bases. The CDR3 has 15 amino acids. Germline V lookup: CDR1 SGHRS, CDR2 YFSETQ. With V trimmed by 3 bases and J by 0 bases, 5 bases remained unmatched. Here the CDR3 DNA reads TGCGCCAGCAGCTCGCAACAGGGGATGAACACTGAAGCTTTCTTT. This codes for CASSSQQGMNTEAFF.

Only one count was recorded for this clone. This chain links TRBV30 with TRBJ2-5, with a tentative D call TRBD2 (5 bases). The germline V and J ends were trimmed by 0 bases and 2 bases, with 19 bases remaining between them. CDR3 length: 17 residues. Looked up from germline, CDR1 is GTSNPN and CDR2 is SVGIG (reference sequence). The CDR3 loop is CAWSVPQAHPGQETQYF. CDR3 in DNA: TGTGCCTGGAGTGTACCCCAAGCTCACCCGGGGCAAGAGACCCAGTACTTC.

In DNA form, the CDR3 reads TGTGCCAGCAAAACAAGCGTTGGAAACACCATATATTTT. Its translation is CASKTSVGNTIYF. The rearrangement links TRBV6-5 to TRBJ1-3; D remains ambiguous. Germline V gene lookup returns CDR1 MNHEY and CDR2 SVGAGI. The CDR3 is 13 residues long. Trimming removed 7 bases from V and 3 bases from J, with 10 bases in between.

The chain couples TRBV27 to TRBJ2-3, with D uncertain. Germline CDR1 and CDR2: MNHEY and SMNVEV (reference sequence). This CDR3 region has 14 residues. With 3 bases removed from V and 11 bases from J, the gap between germline ends came to 18 bases. The CDR3 nucleotides read TGTGCCAGCAGTTTGGGCCCCGGGCTACGTAAGCAGTATTTT. Translated, it gives CASSLGPGLRKQYF.

This chain joins TRBV2 and TRBJ1-5; possibly TRBD1 for D (5 bases). CDR1 is SNHLY, CDR2 FYNNEI, per germline. The length of the CDR3 is 13 residues. Trimming shortened V by 8 bases and J by 1 base, and 9 bases separated the two germline ends. CDR3 amino acids: CASGRQSNQPQHF. The CDR3 bases are TGTGCCAGCGGAAGACAGAGCAATCAGCCCCAGCATTTT.

The sample holds one count of this clone. At the DNA level, this CDR3 is encoded by other sequences in the same sample as well. The chain couples TRBV5-1 to TRBJ1-5; 7 bases line up with TRBD1. The germline CDR1 and CDR2 sequences are SGHRS and YFSETQ. J gave up 2 bases and V 0 bases, and 2 bases lay outside the gene matches. The CDR3 is 15 amino acids. CDR3 coding DNA: TGCGCCAGCAGCTTGGGCCAGGGGGGCAATCAGCCCCAGCATTTT. Amino acids: CASSLGQGGNQPQHF.

The chain uses TRBV4-1 and TRBJ1-5, with 8 bases fitting TRBD1. Trimming cost V 4 bases and J 5 bases; bases outside gene matches: 10. This CDR3 has 16 residues. Per the germline V gene, CDR1 is MGHRA and CDR2 is YSYEKL. The CDR3 region has the DNA TGCGCCAGCAGCCCCCCGGCGCGCAGGGGGCATCAGCCCCAGCATTTT. It specifies CASSPPARRGHQPQHF.

The chain is built from TRBV11-2 and TRBJ2-7; D unclear. The CDR3 consists of 13 residues. V was cut by 4 bases and J by 3 bases, with 10 bases left in between. Per germline, CDR1 SGHAT and CDR2 FQNNGV. The CDR3 loop reads CASSSDRYYEQYF. Written as DNA, the CDR3 is TGTGCCAGCAGCTCGGACCGGTACTACGAGCAGTACTTC.

This clone appeared once. The chain employs TRBV12-3 or TRBV12-4 and TRBJ1-2; D remains ambiguous. Between the trimmed V and J ends, which lost 5 bases and 1 base, there was a span of 8 bases. This CDR3 spans 13 amino acids. Written as DNA, the CDR3 is TGTGCCAGCAGTGTCGGTGATAACTATGGCTACACCTTC. Encoded protein: CASSVGDNYGYTF.

This clone is a singleton in its sample. V gene TRBV20-1 combines with J gene TRBJ2-1, with TRBD1 as a possible D gene (6 bases). The CDR3 is 16 residues long. Germline CDR1 and CDR2: DFQATT and SNEGSKA (reference sequence). Trimming pared 3 bases from V and 0 bases from J, leaving 15 bases between. The chain's CDR3 is CSASGVPDSSYNEQFF. The DNA of the CDR3 is TGCAGTGCTAGTGGGGTCCCGGACAGCTCCTACAATGAGCAGTTCTTC.

J is TRBJ1-4 and V is TRBV4-2, with 9 bases identical to TRBD1. Trimming took 0 bases from V and 5 from J; bases not matched to a gene: 7. There are 17 residues in the CDR3. CDR1 and CDR2 (germline): LGHNA, YNFKEQ. The DNA for the CDR3 is TGTGCCAGCAGCCAAGATTATGGACAGGGGTCGAATGAAAAACTGTTTTTT. Its translation is CASSQDYGQGSNEKLFF.

This clone was seen just once. The chain joins TRBV6-5 to TRBJ2-7; D remains unclear. Deletions cut 4 bases from V and 0 bases from J, with 10 bases between. Germline-derived CDR1 and CDR2 are MNHEY and SVGAGI. The CDR3 sequence is 14 residues long. The CDR3: CASSSRTSSYEQYF. CDR3 in DNA: TGTGCCAGCAGTTCCAGGACGAGCTCCTACGAGCAGTACTTC.

The chain couples TRBV6-5 to TRBJ2-2; D may be TRBD1 (6 bases). With 7 bases removed from V and 5 bases from J, the gap between germline ends came to 14 bases. Germline assignment: CDR1 MNHEY and CDR2 SVGAGI. This CDR3 is built from 14 residues. As DNA, the CDR3 is TGTGCCAGCACCCAGGGGATAAAGACCGGGGAGCTGTTTTTT. This encodes CASTQGIKTGELFF.

The rearrangement joins TRBV7-9 to TRBJ1-1; perhaps TRBD1 as D (5 bases). This CDR3 comprises 14 residues. Germline assignment: CDR1 SEHNR and CDR2 FQNEAQ (reference sequence). Trimming pared 1 base from V and 6 bases from J, leaving 12 bases between. As DNA, the CDR3 is TGTGCCAGCAGCTTAGTTTTGGGGGTGGCTGAAGCTTTCTTT. Its translation is CASSLVLGVAEAFF.

The CDR3 DNA sequence: TGCGCCAGCAGCTTGGGGGGAGGTGAAAAACTGTTTTTT. Translated, it gives CASSLGGGEKLFF. The chain has TRBV5-1 and TRBJ1-4; no reliable D call. Germline CDR1 and CDR2: SGHRS and YFSETQ. Between the trimmed V and J ends, which lost 0 bases and 7 bases, there was a span of 7 bases. The CDR3 is made up of 13 amino acids.

This clone was observed a few times. The chain employs TRBV5-4 and TRBJ2-7, with 8 bases identical to TRBD1. V dropped 5 bases and J dropped 0; count of bases not matched to a gene: 7. CDR1 and CDR2 from the germline V gene are SGHNT and YYREEE (reference sequence). The CDR3 sequence is 15 residues long. The CDR3 DNA sequence: TGTGCCAGCAGTCGAGACAGGGGCTACTCCTACGAGCAGTACTTC. Translated: CASSRDRGYSYEQYF.

This rearrangement joins TRBV6-5 to TRBJ1-5; weak D call: TRBD1 (5 bases). CDR3 length equals 14 residues. Germline lookup yields CDR1 MNHEY and CDR2 SVGAGI. The ends were cut back, 2 bases at V and 4 bases at J, with 9 bases in the middle. The CDR3 loop is CASSYARGNQPQHF. The CDR3 DNA follows: TGTGCCAGCAGTTACGCTAGGGGTAATCAGCCCCAGCATTTT.

The rearrangement links TRBV7-2 to TRBJ2-7; perhaps TRBD1 as D (5 bases). V was shortened by 7 bases and J by 2 bases, with 15 bases between the two germline ends. Germline V gives CDR1 SGHTA, CDR2 FQGNSA. There are 14 residues in the CDR3. Here the CDR3 reads CASTPQGGAYEQYF. The CDR3, as DNA: TGTGCCAGCACCCCTCAGGGCGGAGCCTACGAGCAGTACTTC.

Only a few counts were recorded for this clone. V usage is TRBV20-1 and J usage is TRBJ1-1, with D unresolved. The CDR3 has 14 residues. With 3 bases removed from V and 11 bases from J, the gap between germline ends came to 22 bases. Germline CDR1 is DFQATT and CDR2 is SNEGSKA (reference sequence). Written as DNA, the CDR3 is TGCAGTGCTAGTGGAGTGTCGCGCAGCATCTCGGCTTTCTTT. This encodes CSASGVSRSISAFF.

The genes are TRBV4-2 and TRBJ1-4; no definite D call. The CDR3 spans 15 residues. V lost 0 bases to trimming and J lost 5 bases, with 10 bases between them. Germline CDR1 LGHNA, CDR2 YNFKEQ. CDR3 sequence reads: CASSQDQVSNEKLFF. In DNA, the CDR3 is TGTGCCAGCAGCCAAGATCAGGTGTCAAATGAAAAACTGTTTTTT.

The chain recombines TRBV18 with TRBJ2-1; 10 nucleotides match TRBD2. With 0 bases clipped from V and 7 bases from J, the junction kept 9 bases outside the gene matches. The CDR3 sequence is 17 residues long. Germline V gene sequence: CDR1 KGHSH, CDR2 LQKENI. CDR3 DNA: TGTGCCAGCTCACCACCGGCAGCGGGGGGGCCTAAGAATGAGCAGTTCTTC. Its translation: CASSPPAAGGPKNEQFF. Full variable domain (outside the CDR3, taken from reference TRBV18 and TRBJ2-1): NAGVMQNPRHLVRRRGQEARLRCSPMKGHSHVYWYRQLPEEGLKFMVYLQKENIIDESGMPKERFSAEFPKEGPSILRIQQVVRGDSAAYFCASSPPAAGGPKNEQFFGPGTRLTVL.

V usage is TRBV7-2 and J usage is TRBJ2-1; D remains unclear. The germline V and J ends were trimmed by 1 base and 2 bases, with 6 bases remaining between them. Germline V CDR1 and CDR2: SGHTA, FQGNSA. CDR3 length: 14 amino acids. In nucleotides, the CDR3 is TGTGCCAGCAGCTTAGGTGGGCCCTACAATGAGCAGTTCTTC. The encoded protein is CASSLGGPYNEQFF.

This rearrangement joins TRBV27 to TRBJ1-4, with D tentatively TRBD1 (5 bases). V was clipped by 7 bases and J by 3 bases, with 21 bases between them. CDR1 is MNHEY, CDR2 SMNVEV, per germline (reference sequence). The CDR3 covers 17 residues. Here the CDR3 reads CASKGPGVRSANEKLFF. In nucleotides, the CDR3 is TGTGCCAGCAAGGGGCCAGGTGTGCGGAGTGCTAATGAAAAACTGTTTTTT.